The rows below give T cell receptor beta chains drawn from one sample of a study of T cells in Graves' hyperthyroidism and ophthalmopathy. TCRdb itself ran the multiplex PCR reads through MiXCR, one entry per CDR3 protein. This table holds approximately 590,000 distinct CDR3 sequences, more than 15% found once. Sequencing was performed on blood. These receptors all stem from a woman aged 25 to 39 with Graves' hyperthyroidism. The CDR3 runs from the conserved cysteine through the conserved F or W. The D gene is left open where the match is weak. Rows may omit the clone size; those that give it use once, few, many or a size class.

D	V	J	size	CDR3	DNA
NA	TRBV19	TRBJ2-5	NA	CASSMQRWETQYF	TGTGCCAGTAGTATGCAGCGATGGGAGACCCAGTACTTC
TRBD1	TRBV2	TRBJ1-2	many	CASSGQGAQDGYTF	TGTGCCAGCAGTGGACAGGGGGCGCAGGATGGCTACACCTTC
NA	TRBV10-2	TRBJ2-5	NA	CATAGTGERLETQYF	TGCGCCACAGCGGGTACGGGAGAGAGGTTAGAGACCCAGTACTTC
NA	TRBV28	TRBJ1-6	many	CASSFDVSSYNSPLHF	TGTGCCAGCAGTTTCGACGTAAGCTCCTATAATTCACCCCTCCACTTT
NA	TRBV5-8	TRBJ2-3	many	CASSLPLAQYF	TGTGCCAGCAGCTTACCCCTGGCGCAGTATTTT
TRBD2	TRBV25-1	TRBJ2-1	NA	CASRGGREGYNEQFF	TGTGCCAGCAGGGGCGGGAGGGAGGGCTACAATGAGCAGTTCTTC
TRBD1	TRBV18	TRBJ1-1	many	CASSAPGQGVAEAFF	TGTGCCAGCTCGGCGCCGGGACAGGGGGTTGCTGAAGCTTTCTTT
NA	TRBV11-2	TRBJ1-1	many	CASKGPAAAATEAFF	TGTGCCAGCAAGGGCCCAGCGGCCGCGGCCACTGAAGCTTTCTTT
TRBD2	TRBV7-6	TRBJ2-1	few	CASSLVASGISRPYNEQFF	TGTGCCAGCAGCTTAGTGGCTAGCGGGATATCTAGACCCTACAATGAGCAGTTCTTC
NA	TRBV6-1	TRBJ2-7	many	CASRKVVGSYEQYF	TGTGCCAGCAGGAAGGTTGTCGGCTCCTACGAGCAGTACTTC
NA	TRBV6-1	TRBJ2-1	many	CASRPPSLTPLNEQFF	TGTGCCAGCAGACCCCCCAGTCTCACGCCTCTCAATGAGCAGTTCTTC
NA	TRBV4-1	TRBJ2-5	few	CASSQPEVPTRKYF	TGCGCCAGCAGCCAACCTGAGGTCCCGACTCGGAAGTACTTC
NA	TRBV4-1	TRBJ2-1	few	CASSQGESYNEQFF	TGCGCCAGCAGCCAAGGTGAATCCTACAATGAGCAGTTCTTC
NA	TRBV2	TRBJ1-2	many	CASSEEGGRAHGYTF	TGTGCCAGCAGTGAAGAGGGAGGCAGGGCTCATGGCTACACCTTC
NA	TRBV24-1	TRBJ2-5	NA	CATSDPGLQETQYF	TGTGCCACCAGTGATCCGGGACTTCAAGAGACCCAGTACTTC
NA	TRBV30	TRBJ2-2	many	CAWSVWSNTGELFF	TGTGCCTGGAGTGTTTGGTCGAACACCGGGGAGCTGTTTTTT
TRBD2	TRBV6-2/TRBV6-3	TRBJ2-5	NA	CASTPVGLAGGETQYF	TGTGCCAGCACCCCCGTGGGCCTAGCGGGAGGGGAGACCCAGTACTTC